A selection of T cell receptor beta chains follows, all from one sample in a study of blood T cell repertoires in COVID-19. Generated by immunoSEQ multiplex PCR, the TCRdb table keeps only in-frame clones and is missing some. The sample includes about 100,000 clones, 80% of them seen just once. Source material: peripheral blood. The receptors were gathered from a woman in her 70s with acute or convalescent COVID-19. Each CDR3 is given with its conserved first and last residue. The D gene is left open where the match is weak. The listing skips clone size in some rows; elsewhere it reads once, few, many or a size class.

V gene,J gene,clone size,D gene,CDR3 DNA,CDR3 protein
TRBV7-2,TRBJ2-3,.,.,TGTGCCAGCAGCACTACAAGCGGAGATACGCAGTATTTT,CASSTTSGDTQYF
TRBV29-1,TRBJ1-1,.,.,TGCAGCGTTGGGTACGGCAGGCAGAACACTGAAGCTTTCTTT,CSVGYGRQNTEAFF
TRBV24-1,TRBJ1-2,.,.,TGTGCCACCAGTGTGTCCGGGGAGGACGGGCATGGCTACACCTTC,CATSVSGEDGHGYTF
TRBV7-7,TRBJ1-1,.,.,TGTGCCAGCAGCTTAGCGCGGGGAACTGAAGCTTTCTTT,CASSLARGTEAFF
TRBV30,TRBJ1-6,.,.,TGTGCCTGGAGCCCGGGAAGAATTGATTCACCCCTCCACTTT,CAWSPGRIDSPLHF
TRBV19,TRBJ1-1,.,.,TGTGCCAGTCTTGATGGGGGGCGGGAGACTGAAGCTTTCTTT,CASLDGGRETEAFF
TRBV7-2,TRBJ1-4,.,.,TGTGCCAGCAGCTCCAGGGTTTGGGCTAATGAAAAACTGTTTTTT,CASSSRVWANEKLFF
TRBV6-5,TRBJ1-1,.,.,TGTGCCAGCAGTTACTCGAGAAGCTCAAACACTGAAGCTTTCTTT,CASSYSRSSNTEAFF
TRBV2,TRBJ2-1,.,TRBD2,TGTGCCAGCTGGGGACTAGCGGGGGGCGGCCAGTTCTTC,CASWGLAGGGQFF
TRBV28,TRBJ1-2,.,.,TGTGCCAGCGGAATCCGGGAGAGCCCCTATGGCTACACCTTC,CASGIRESPYGYTF
TRBV3-1/TRBV3-2,TRBJ1-3,.,.,TGTGCCAGCAGCCAAGATAGGACAGTGTTCTCTGGAAACACCATATATTTT,CASSQDRTVFSGNTIYF
TRBV14,TRBJ2-3,.,TRBD2,TGTGCCAGCAGCCCCCTACACGGACTAGCGGGGGCGCGGATAGGCACAGATACGCAGTATTTT,CASSPLHGLAGARIGTDTQYF
TRBV18,TRBJ1-1,.,.,TGTGCCAGCTCACCACCGATGCGGAACACTGAAGCTTTCTTT,CASSPPMRNTEAFF
TRBV11-2,TRBJ1-1,.,TRBD1,TGTGCCAGCAGCTTAGATCATTTTGGGACAGGGGCTTTCTTT,CASSLDHFGTGAFF
TRBV15,TRBJ1-1,.,.,TGTGCCACCAGCAGAGAAATCAGGGGTGAAGCTTTCTTT,CATSREIRGEAFF
TRBV2,TRBJ1-1,.,TRBD1,TGTGCCAGTTCACAGGGGCTGAACACTGAAGCTTTCTTT,CASSQGLNTEAFF
TRBV18,TRBJ1-3,.,TRBD1,TGTGCCAGCTCACACCCCCCAGGCAGGGGGTCTGGAAACACCATATATTTT,CASSHPPGRGSGNTIYF
TRBV7-9,TRBJ1-4,.,.,TGTGCCAGCAGCTGGGGGGGCGAGAGAACTAATGAAAAACTGTTTTTT,CASSWGGERTNEKLFF
TRBV7-7,TRBJ2-5,.,TRBD2,TGTGCCAGCAGCCCGGGACTAGCTCAAGAGACCCAGTACTTC,CASSPGLAQETQYF
TRBV2,TRBJ2-7,.,.,TGTGCCAGCAGGGACCTTGTAGACAGCCCATACGAGCAGTACTTC,CASRDLVDSPYEQYF
TRBV11-2,TRBJ2-7,.,TRBD1,TGTGCCAGCAGCTTAGATGTGACAGGGACCTACGAGCAGTACTTC,CASSLDVTGTYEQYF
TRBV5-1,TRBJ1-2,once,.,TGCGCCAGCAGTGAGGGAGCCTATGGCTACACCTTC,CASSEGAYGYTF